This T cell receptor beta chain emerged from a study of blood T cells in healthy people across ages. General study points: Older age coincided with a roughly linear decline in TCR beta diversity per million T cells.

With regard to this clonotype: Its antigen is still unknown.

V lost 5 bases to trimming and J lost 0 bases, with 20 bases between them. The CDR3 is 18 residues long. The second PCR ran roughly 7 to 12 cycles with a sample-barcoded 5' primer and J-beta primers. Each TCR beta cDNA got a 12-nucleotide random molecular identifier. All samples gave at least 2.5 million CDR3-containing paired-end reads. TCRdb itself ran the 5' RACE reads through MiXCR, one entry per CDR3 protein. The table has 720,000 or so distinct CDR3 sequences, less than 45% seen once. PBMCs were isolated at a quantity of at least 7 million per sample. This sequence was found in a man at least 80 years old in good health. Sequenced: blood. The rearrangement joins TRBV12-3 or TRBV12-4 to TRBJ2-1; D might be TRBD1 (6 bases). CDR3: CASSPPDDRPSSYNEQFF. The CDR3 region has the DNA TGTGCCAGCAGTCCCCCGGACGACAGGCCGAGCTCCTACAATGAGCAGTTCTTC.